These T cell receptor beta chains were read from a single sample in a study of cytomegalovirus exposure and HLA in healthy donors. Only in-frame clones appear in the TCRdb table, and some are missing; sequencing was by immunoSEQ multiplex PCR. Counted here are approximately 210,000 clones, 82% occurring once; the ten biggest clones make up around 6%. The sample taken for sequencing was PBMCs. Receptors were obtained from a man in his forties or fifties in good health and CMV-seropositive. Both conserved end residues are part of each CDR3. D genes are given only for firm matches. The listing skips clone size in some rows; elsewhere it reads once, few, many or a size class.

TRBJ2-5	-	TRBV10-1	-	TGCGCCAGCAGTGAGTCGGGGAGGAGGGAGACCCAGTACTTC	CASSESGRRETQYF
TRBJ2-2	-	TRBV4-1	-	TGCGCCAGCAGCCAAGAAGCCAGCGCGAACACCGGGGAGCTGTTTTTT	CASSQEASANTGELFF
TRBJ1-4	-	TRBV27	-	TGTGCCAGCAGTCAACAGGGAGTTGAAAAACTGTTTTTT	CASSQQGVEKLFF
TRBJ1-2	-	TRBV19	-	TGTGCCAGTAGTATAGATCTAGGGGAAGGCTATGGCTACACCTTC	CASSIDLGEGYGYTF
TRBJ2-2	-	TRBV6-6	many	TGTGCCAGCAGACGGGACACCCCAGACACCGGGGAGCTGTTTTTT	CASRRDTPDTGELFF
TRBJ2-3	TRBD2	TRBV4-1	-	TGCGCCAGCAGCCAATCTAGCGGGTGGGCAGATACGCAGTATTTT	CASSQSSGWADTQYF
TRBJ2-7	TRBD1	TRBV5-1	-	TGCGCCAGCAGCTTGGATGGGACAGAGGCTACGAGGCAGTATTTC	CASSLDGTEATRQYF
TRBJ2-5	TRBD2	TRBV9	-	TGTGCCAGCAGCGCGACGGGAGGCGGGGAGACCCAGTACTTC	CASSATGGGETQYF
TRBJ2-4	TRBD1	TRBV2	-	TGTGCCAGCAGTGGGTCGGGGGAGGACAGGGGGAACATTCAGTACTTC	CASSGSGEDRGNIQYF
TRBJ2-1	-	TRBV13	-	TGTGCCAGCAGTCTAGGGGGGGGTTATTCCTACAATGAGCAGTTCTTC	CASSLGGGYSYNEQFF
TRBJ2-6	TRBD1	TRBV5-1	once	TGCGCCAGCACGCCGGGACAGAGTTTAGGTGGGGCCAACGTCCTGACTTTC	CASTPGQSLGGANVLTF
TRBJ1-5	TRBD1	TRBV6-1	-	TGTGCCAGCAGTGAAGCCCCAGGGACAGCTGCAAATCAGCCCCAGCATTTT	CASSEAPGTAANQPQHF
TRBJ2-3	-	TRBV15	-	TGTGCCACCAGCAGATCGGGACTTTTCCGAGATACGCAGTATTTT	CATSRSGLFRDTQYF
TRBJ1-4	-	TRBV6-1	-	TGTGCCAGCAGCCGGACAAGCGAAAAACTGTTTTTT	CASSRTSEKLFF
TRBJ1-1	-	TRBV6-6	-	TGTGCCAGCAGTTATAGGGAGTTAGGGGAAGCTTTCTTT	CASSYRELGEAFF
TRBJ2-3	TRBD2	TRBV4-1	once	TGCGCCAGCAGCCACCCCTTTGGGGGGAGGGGAAATGGGGATACGCAGTATTTT	CASSHPFGGRGNGDTQYF
TRBJ1-1	-	TRBV5-6	-	TGTGCCAGCAGCTGGGGGGGGGTATCGCGGGGCACTGAAGCTTTCTTT	CASSWGGVSRGTEAFF
TRBJ1-2	-	TRBV6-1	-	TGTGCCAGCAGTAGACGGAGCCTTAACTATGGCTACACCTTC	CASSRRSLNYGYTF
TRBJ2-3	TRBD2	TRBV5-6	-	TGTGCCAGCAGCAACGGACTAGCGGGCACAGATACGCAGTATTTT	CASSNGLAGTDTQYF
TRBJ1-5	-	TRBV19	-	TGTGCCAGTAGCCCAAATAGCAATCAGCCCCAGCATTTT	CASSPNSNQPQHF
TRBJ2-5	TRBD2	TRBV19	-	TGTGCCAGTAGTATAGAGGCGGGAGGCGGGGAGACCCAGTACTTC	CASSIEAGGGETQYF
TRBJ2-7	TRBD2	TRBV5-1	-	TGCGCCAGCAGCTTGGTAGCGGGAGGTGTTTACGAGCAGTACTTC	CASSLVAGGVYEQYF
TRBJ2-5	TRBD2	TRBV4-1	once	TGCGCCAGCAGCCATAATCTAGCGGGAGTGGTGGAGACCCAGTACTTC	CASSHNLAGVVETQYF
TRBJ2-1	TRBD1	TRBV2	-	TGTGCCAGCAGGAACCGGACAGGGGGCGCCGTCAGTGAGCAGTTCTTC	CASRNRTGGAVSEQFF
TRBJ2-3	TRBD2	TRBV6-5	-	TGTGCCAGCAGTTACTCGAGCTTAGCGGGAGGCCTCCCCGTGTATTTT	CASSYSSLAGGLPVYF
TRBJ2-2	-	TRBV6-1	-	TGTGCCAGCAGTGTAGGAGGCACCGGGGAGCTGTTTTTT	CASSVGGTGELFF
TRBJ2-1	TRBD2	TRBV27	-	TGTGCCAGCAGTTTATTCGGACTAGACGATGAGCAGTTCTTC	CASSLFGLDDEQFF
TRBJ1-2	-	TRBV27	-	TGTGCCAGCAGTTTAGGAGGCGGACACTATGGCTACACCTTC	CASSLGGGHYGYTF
TRBJ2-7	TRBD2	TRBV6-5	-	TGTGCCAGCATTGCTAGCGGGAGCTCCTACGAGCAGTACTTC	CASIASGSSYEQYF
TRBJ2-2	-	TRBV6-5	-	TGTGCCAGCAGTTACCTAAACACCGGGGAGCTGTTTTTT	CASSYLNTGELFF
TRBJ2-4	TRBD2	TRBV18	-	TGTGCCAGCTCACCAATAGGGACTAATGCAAACATTCAGTACTTC	CASSPIGTNANIQYF
TRBJ2-7	TRBD1	TRBV27	-	TGTGCCAGCAGTTGGGACAGGGGCTCCTACGAGCAGTACTTC	CASSWDRGSYEQYF
TRBJ1-1	TRBD1	TRBV2	-	TGTGCCAGCCAACCCGACAGGGTCACTGAAGCTTTCTTT	CASQPDRVTEAFF
TRBJ2-1	-	TRBV5-1	-	TGCGCCAGCAGCTTGGTGACTAGTAATAATGAGCAGTTCTTC	CASSLVTSNNEQFF
TRBJ2-1	-	TRBV4-1	-	TGCGCCAGCAGCCATCTGGGACTTAGCTCCTACAATGAGCAGTTCTTC	CASSHLGLSSYNEQFF
TRBJ1-1	-	TRBV19	once	TGTGCCAGCAAGCAGACAGCAATGAACACTGAAGCTTTCTTT	CASKQTAMNTEAFF
TRBJ2-1	TRBD2	TRBV10-2	-	TGCGCCAGCAGGAACCTAGCGGTTGAGCAGTTCTTC	CASRNLAVEQFF
TRBJ2-1	TRBD2	TRBV29-1	-	TGCAGCGGGCTCGGGGGCGGGAGGGCCACCAATGAGCAGTTCTTC	CSGLGGGRATNEQFF
TRBJ2-3	-	TRBV29-1	-	TGCAGCGATGGACTGAATACGCAGTATTTT	CSDGLNTQYF
TRBJ2-3	TRBD1	TRBV30	-	TGTGCCTGGAACACAGGGGGCACCGATACGCAGTATTTT	CAWNTGGTDTQYF
TRBJ2-7	TRBD2	TRBV7-7	-	TGTGCTAGCAGCTTCCGGGCTAGCGGCTCCGAGCAGTACTTC	CASSFRASGSEQYF
TRBJ2-1	TRBD2	TRBV5-1	-	TGCGCCAGCAGCTCGGGACTATCCTACAATGAGCAGTTCTTC	CASSSGLSYNEQFF
TRBJ2-1	-	TRBV29-1	once	TGCAGCGTAATACCTCGACTATTCAATGAGCAGTTCTTC	CSVIPRLFNEQFF
TRBJ1-4	TRBD1	TRBV29-1	-	TGCAGCGTGTGGAGGGACAGGCCTGAAAAACTGTTTTTT	CSVWRDRPEKLFF
TRBJ2-7	TRBD1	TRBV7-9	few	TGTGCCAGCAGCTCCGGGACAGGATCATACGAGCAGTACTTC	CASSSGTGSYEQYF
TRBJ1-2	TRBD1	TRBV6-4	once	TGTGCCAGCAGTGACGGCAGGACAGGCTATGGCTACACCTTC	CASSDGRTGYGYTF
TRBJ1-2	-	TRBV6-5	-	TGTGCCAGCAGTTTAGGCAGGGGCTGGTATGGCTACACCTTC	CASSLGRGWYGYTF
TRBJ2-1	TRBD1	TRBV5-1	-	TGCGCCAGCAGCTCCGGACAGGGGATTTCCTACAATGAGCAGTTCTTC	CASSSGQGISYNEQFF
TRBJ2-7	-	TRBV10-3	few	TGTGCCATCAGCTCGCCGACTCTATCCGAGCAGTACTTC	CAISSPTLSEQYF
TRBJ1-1	-	TRBV11-3	once	TGTGCCAGCAGCTTAGCGGCAGGGCGGAACACTGAAGCTTTCTTT	CASSLAAGRNTEAFF
TRBJ2-1	TRBD2	TRBV7-3	-	TGTGCCAGCAGCTTTGCTAGCGGGAGTAATAATGAGCAGTTCTTC	CASSFASGSNNEQFF
TRBJ1-5	TRBD1	TRBV6-5	few	TGTGCCAGCAGTTACCCCCGGACAGGGGTTCAGCCCCAGCATTTT	CASSYPRTGVQPQHF
TRBJ2-1	-	TRBV5-1	-	TGCGCCAGCAGCTTGGGTTGGGGGAGGACCTACAATGAGCAGTTCTTC	CASSLGWGRTYNEQFF
TRBJ2-7	TRBD1	TRBV9	-	TGTGCCAGCAGCGTAGGTGGGACAGGGAACTACGAGCAGTACTTC	CASSVGGTGNYEQYF